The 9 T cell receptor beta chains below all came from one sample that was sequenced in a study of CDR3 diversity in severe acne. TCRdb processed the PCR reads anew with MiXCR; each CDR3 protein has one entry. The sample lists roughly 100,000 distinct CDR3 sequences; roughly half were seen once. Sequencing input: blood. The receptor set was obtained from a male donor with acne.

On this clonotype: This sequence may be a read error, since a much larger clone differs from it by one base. CDR3 nucleotides: TGCGCCAGCAGCTCGCAAGGGTTGGACACTGGAGCTTTCTTT. This codes for CASSSQGLDTGAFF. The rearrangement links TRBV5-1 to TRBJ1-1, with D tentatively TRBD1 (5 bases). Germline lookup yields CDR1 SGHRS and CDR2 YFSETQ. CDR3 length equals 14 residues.

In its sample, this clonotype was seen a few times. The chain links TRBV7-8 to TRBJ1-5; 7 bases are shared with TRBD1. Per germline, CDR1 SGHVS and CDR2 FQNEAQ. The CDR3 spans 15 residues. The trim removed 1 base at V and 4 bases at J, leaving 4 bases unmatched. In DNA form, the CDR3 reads TGTGCCAGCAGCTTAGGGACAGGAGAAAATCAGCCCCAGCATTTT. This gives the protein CASSLGTGENQPQHF.

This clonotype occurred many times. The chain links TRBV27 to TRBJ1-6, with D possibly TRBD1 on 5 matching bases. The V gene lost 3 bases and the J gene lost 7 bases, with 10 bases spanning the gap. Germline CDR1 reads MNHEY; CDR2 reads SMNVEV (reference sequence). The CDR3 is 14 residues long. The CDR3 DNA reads TGTGCCAGCAGTTTGTCGCGGGGGAATTCACCCCTCCACTTT. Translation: CASSLSRGNSPLHF.

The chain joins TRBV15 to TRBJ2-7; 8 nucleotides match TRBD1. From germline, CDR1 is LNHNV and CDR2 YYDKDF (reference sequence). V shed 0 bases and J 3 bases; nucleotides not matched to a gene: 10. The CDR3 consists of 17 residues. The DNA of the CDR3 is TGTGCCACCAGCAGAGATTGGGGCCAGGACAGGGACTACGAGCAGTACTTC. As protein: CATSRDWGQDRDYEQYF.

This chain's CDR3 is CASSFGQVAGSPLHF. The CDR3, as DNA: TGTGCCAGCAGCTTTGGACAGGTGGCTGGTTCACCCCTCCACTTT. The chain recombines TRBV5-4 with TRBJ1-6; 7 bases line up with TRBD1. The CDR3 sequence is 15 residues long. V shed 2 bases, J shed 9 bases, and the junction held 8 bases outside the gene matches. Germline CDR1 and CDR2: SGHNT and YYREEE (reference sequence).

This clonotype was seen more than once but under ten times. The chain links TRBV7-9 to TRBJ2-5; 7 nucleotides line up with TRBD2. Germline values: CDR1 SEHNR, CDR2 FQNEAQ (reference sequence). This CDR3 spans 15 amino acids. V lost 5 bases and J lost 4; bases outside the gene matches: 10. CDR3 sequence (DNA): TGTGCCAGCAGCCTCCGGGACTATTTACGAGAGACCCAGTACTTC. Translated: CASSLRDYLRETQYF.

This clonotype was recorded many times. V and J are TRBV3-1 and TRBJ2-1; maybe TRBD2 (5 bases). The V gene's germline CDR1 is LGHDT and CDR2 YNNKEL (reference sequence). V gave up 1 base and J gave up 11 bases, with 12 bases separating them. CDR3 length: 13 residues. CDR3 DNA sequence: TGTGCCAGCAGCCAAGCCGGGGTGCCCCAGCAGTTCTTC. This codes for CASSQAGVPQQFF.

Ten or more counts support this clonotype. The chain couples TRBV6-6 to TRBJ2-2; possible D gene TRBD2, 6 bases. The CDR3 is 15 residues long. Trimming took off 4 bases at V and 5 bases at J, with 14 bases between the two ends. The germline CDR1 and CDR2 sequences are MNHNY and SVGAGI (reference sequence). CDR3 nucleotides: TGTGCCAGCAGTTCTCAGGAGGGAAAAACCGGGGAGCTGTTTTTT. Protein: CASSSQEGKTGELFF.

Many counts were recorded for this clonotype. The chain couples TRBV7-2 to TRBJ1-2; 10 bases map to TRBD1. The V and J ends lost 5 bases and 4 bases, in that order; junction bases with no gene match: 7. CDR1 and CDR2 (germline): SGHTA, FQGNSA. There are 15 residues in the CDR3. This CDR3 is CASSQRDRGFYGYTF. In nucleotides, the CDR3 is TGTGCCAGCAGCCAACGGGACAGGGGATTCTATGGCTACACCTTC.